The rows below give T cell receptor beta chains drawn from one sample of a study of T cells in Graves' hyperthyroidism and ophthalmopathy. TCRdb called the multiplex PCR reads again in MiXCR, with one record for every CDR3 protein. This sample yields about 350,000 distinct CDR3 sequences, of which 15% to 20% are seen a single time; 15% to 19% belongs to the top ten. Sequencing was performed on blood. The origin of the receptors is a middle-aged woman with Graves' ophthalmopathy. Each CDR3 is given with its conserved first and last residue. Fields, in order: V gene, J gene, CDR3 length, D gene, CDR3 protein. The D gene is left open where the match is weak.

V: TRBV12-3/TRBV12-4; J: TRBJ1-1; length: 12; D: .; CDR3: CASRSAVTEAFF
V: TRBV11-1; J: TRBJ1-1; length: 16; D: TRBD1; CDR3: CASSPRTGEGNTEAFF
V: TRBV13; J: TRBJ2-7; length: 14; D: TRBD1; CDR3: CASSSGQGSYEQYF
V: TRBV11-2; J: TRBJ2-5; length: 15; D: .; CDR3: CASTPGAGTQETQYF
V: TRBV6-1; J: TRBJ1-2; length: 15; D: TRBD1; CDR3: CASATDRTGAGGYTF
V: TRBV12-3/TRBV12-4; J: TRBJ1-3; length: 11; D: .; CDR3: CASSFSNTIYF
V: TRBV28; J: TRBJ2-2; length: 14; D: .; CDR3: CASRDSWDTGELFF
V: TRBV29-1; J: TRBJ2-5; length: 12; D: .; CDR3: CSVLLVQETQYF
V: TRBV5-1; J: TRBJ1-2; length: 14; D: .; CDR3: CASSPEDRLYGYTF
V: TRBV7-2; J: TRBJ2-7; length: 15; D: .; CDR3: CASKQGPGAGSEQYF
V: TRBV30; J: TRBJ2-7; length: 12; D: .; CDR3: CAWSRQFSEQYF
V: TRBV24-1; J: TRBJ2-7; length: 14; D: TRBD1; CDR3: CATSDPDRSNEQYF
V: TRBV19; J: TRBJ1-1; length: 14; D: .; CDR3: CASAPGTIYTEAFF
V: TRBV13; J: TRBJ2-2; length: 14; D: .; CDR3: CASSLGLGSGELFF
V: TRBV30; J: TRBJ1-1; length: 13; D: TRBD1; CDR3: CAWTDRENTEAFF
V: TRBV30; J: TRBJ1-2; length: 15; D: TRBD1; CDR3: CAWSHTGVKGYGYTF
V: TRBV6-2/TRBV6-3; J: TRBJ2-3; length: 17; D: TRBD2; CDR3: CASSPGGLAGEKDTQYF
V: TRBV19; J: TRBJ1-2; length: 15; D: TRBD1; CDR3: CASIPTGIPFYGYTF
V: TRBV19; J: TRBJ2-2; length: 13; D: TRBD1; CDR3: CASIQGATGELFF
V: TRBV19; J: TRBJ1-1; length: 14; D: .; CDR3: CASSPSYGSTEAFF
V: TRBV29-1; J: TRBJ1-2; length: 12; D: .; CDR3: CSGVYGGYGYTF
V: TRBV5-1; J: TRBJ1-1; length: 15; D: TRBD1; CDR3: CASSRQGPQNTEAFF
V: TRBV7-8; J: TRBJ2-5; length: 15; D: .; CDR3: CASSLVVGVQETQYF
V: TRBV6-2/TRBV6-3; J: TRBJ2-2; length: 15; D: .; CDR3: CASSYSISGSGELFF
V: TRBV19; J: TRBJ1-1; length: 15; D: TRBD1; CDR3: CASSIEGQSNTEAFF
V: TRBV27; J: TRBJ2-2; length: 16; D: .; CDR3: CASSLSIADTTGELFF
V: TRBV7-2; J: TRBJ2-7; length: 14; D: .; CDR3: CVSSQGGSRGEQYF
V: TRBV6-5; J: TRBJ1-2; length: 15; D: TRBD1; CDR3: CASSYASTGGYGYTF
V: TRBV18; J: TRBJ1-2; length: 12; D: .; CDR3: CASSPDRTTYTF
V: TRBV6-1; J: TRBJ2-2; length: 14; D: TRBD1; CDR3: CASRGTGGPGELFF
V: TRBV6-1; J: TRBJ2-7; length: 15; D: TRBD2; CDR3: CASSEELAGPYEQYF
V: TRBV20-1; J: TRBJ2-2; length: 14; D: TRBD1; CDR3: CRGTGTGGIGELFF
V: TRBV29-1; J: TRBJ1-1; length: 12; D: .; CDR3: CSVPWGNTEAFF
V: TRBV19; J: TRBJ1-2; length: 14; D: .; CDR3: CASSGGLGADGYTF
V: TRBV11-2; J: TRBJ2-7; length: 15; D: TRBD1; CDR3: CASSPGTGATNEQYF
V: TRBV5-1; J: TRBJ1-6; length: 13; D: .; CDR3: CASSLGRESPLHF
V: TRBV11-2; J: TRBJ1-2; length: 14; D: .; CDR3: CASSLGGGQNGYTF
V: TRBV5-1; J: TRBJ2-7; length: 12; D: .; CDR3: CASSRISDEQYF
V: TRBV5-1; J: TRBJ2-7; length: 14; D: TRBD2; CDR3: CASSSASGIYEQYF
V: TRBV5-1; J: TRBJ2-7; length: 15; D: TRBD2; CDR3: CASSLEGLASREQYF